The T cell receptor (beta chain) under discussion was sequenced for a study of early T cells in non-severe SARS-CoV-2 infection. Study overall: Alpha and beta chains were unpaired, from unsorted whole-blood bulk RNA. Study-wide findings and caveats: Anti-spike CD8 responses were favored in VDJdb matching, and private and CD4 specificities were missed.

Comment on this clonotype: What it binds is not known.

Attachment of unique molecular identifiers to individual cDNA molecules was performed. TCRdb reanalysed the 5' RACE reads using MiXCR and keeps one entry per CDR3 protein. Of approximately 73,000 distinct CDR3 sequences listed, roughly 13% are singletons. Sequences were obtained from whole blood. This sequence was found in an adult who was a healthcare worker with PCR-confirmed SARS-CoV-2 infection or an uninfected control (not recorded which).

CDR3 coding DNA: TGTGCCAGCAGCTTAGAATCGAACACTGAAGCTTTCTTT. It specifies CASSLESNTEAFF. The chain combines TRBV7-6 with TRBJ1-1; no reliable D call. This CDR3 spans 13 amino acids. The germline gives CDR1 SGHVS, CDR2 FNYEAQ. Trimming removed 1 base from V and 1 base from J, with 4 bases in between.